The 6 T cell receptor beta chains presented below share a single source sample, sequenced in a study of blood T cell repertoires in COVID-19. Only in-frame clones appear in the TCRdb table, and some are missing; sequencing was by immunoSEQ multiplex PCR. The data contain a few hundred thousand clones, approximately 90% of them singletons. Source material: PBMCs or T cells enriched from blood (not recorded which). Every receptor here comes from a woman aged 55-70 years who had recovered from COVID-19.

The gene calls are TRBV27 and TRBJ2-5; possibly TRBD1 for D (6 bases). The germline V gene has CDR1 MNHEY and CDR2 SMNVEV (reference sequence). The ends were cut back, 2 bases at V and 1 base at J, with 11 bases in the middle. This CDR3 is 15 amino acids long. The CDR3 DNA is TGTGCCAGCAGTTTAGGCTCCAGGGGCCAAGAGACCCAGTACTTC. Protein product: CASSLGSRGQETQYF.

J is TRBJ2-1 and V is TRBV10-3, with TRBD1 as a possible D gene (5 bases). This CDR3 spans 16 amino acids. Trimming removed 0 bases from V and 3 bases from J, with 12 bases in between. The germline V gene encodes CDR1 ENHRY and CDR2 SYGVKD. The CDR3 is CAISESKQDHYNEQFF. For the CDR3, the DNA is TGTGCCATCAGTGAGTCGAAACAGGACCACTACAATGAGCAGTTCTTC.

J is TRBJ1-1 and V is TRBV27; no definite D call. In germline, CDR1 is MNHEY, CDR2 SMNVEV (reference sequence). The CDR3 is 13 amino acids. V was shortened by 1 base and J by 8 bases, with 11 bases between the two germline ends. DNA for the CDR3: TGTGCCAGCAGTTTATATCCCGGGTCCGAAGCTTTCTTT. Its translation is CASSLYPGSEAFF.

The chain is built from TRBV9 and TRBJ2-1, with 9 bases matching TRBD2. Germline V gene sequence: CDR1 SGDLS, CDR2 YYNGEE. There are 14 residues in the CDR3. Trimming took 3 bases from V and 7 from J; bases not matched to a gene: 5. CDR3 region: CASSGAGGPNEQFF. DNA for the CDR3: TGTGCCAGCAGCGGCGCGGGGGGGCCGAATGAGCAGTTCTTC.

The chain links TRBV3-1 (or the pseudogene TRBV3-2) to TRBJ1-4, with 10 bases lining up with TRBD1. J gave up 8 bases and V 3 bases, and 6 bases lay outside the gene matches. The CDR3 runs to 15 residues. Germline loops: CDR1 LGHDT, CDR2 YNNKEL (reference sequence). CDR3 region: CASSQGTGAYEKLFF. In nucleotides, the CDR3 is TGTGCCAGCAGCCAGGGGACAGGGGCTTACGAAAAACTGTTTTTT.

J is TRBJ1-2 and V is TRBV4-1; D perhaps matches TRBD1 (6 bases). The CDR3 is made up of 17 amino acids. V gave up 1 base and J gave up 2 bases, with 17 bases separating them. Germline V lookup: CDR1 MGHRA, CDR2 YSYEKL. CDR3 sequence reads: CASSQVDVGTRNYGYTF. The CDR3 bases are TGCGCCAGCAGCCAAGTCGACGTCGGGACAAGGAACTATGGCTACACCTTC.